Listed below are T cell receptor beta chains from one sample, sequenced in a study of CD8+ T cells in alopecia areata. Clones were read by immunoSEQ multiplex PCR, and TCRdb kept only the in-frame ones, dropping some. The data show roughly 140,000 clones, 45% to 60% seen once. This specimen was CD8+ T cells sorted from blood, taken at week 0. The receptors come from a human donor with alopecia areata. Each CDR3 is given with its conserved first and last residue.

CASGLGGTEAFF	12	TRBV12-5	TRBJ1-1
CASSFPSGQRETQYF	15	TRBV9	TRBJ2-5
CASSQERHYNEQFF	14	TRBV4-3	TRBJ2-1
CASSWTGSLGDNEQFF	16	TRBV27	TRBJ2-1
CASSQEPLAGGFYEQFF	17	TRBV5-1	TRBJ2-1
CASSWDGTYEQYF	13	TRBV7-8	TRBJ2-7
CASSSLADGETQYF	14	TRBV13	TRBJ2-5
CASSQGTDNTEAFF	14	TRBV7-2	TRBJ1-1
CASSQGGSYNSPLHF	15	TRBV4-3	TRBJ1-6
CSVGATEAFF	10	TRBV29-1	TRBJ1-1
CAWSVEGVYGTNEKLFF	17	TRBV30	TRBJ1-4
CASSQIRTGSGYTF	14	TRBV4-2	TRBJ1-2
CSVFEGGYTF	10	TRBV29-1	TRBJ1-2
CAWEPGQGTEAFF	13	TRBV30	TRBJ1-1
CSARVGTWYTF	11	TRBV20-1	TRBJ1-2
CASSHRDSGGDEQYF	15	TRBV7-9	TRBJ2-7
CASSDSTGGYTGELFF	16	TRBV6-4	TRBJ2-2
CSVVFDEQYF	10	TRBV29-1	TRBJ2-7
CASSNPQLSSYNEQFF	16	TRBV9	TRBJ2-1
CSVTGTGNTEAFF	13	TRBV29-1	TRBJ1-1
CASSPGTSGDEQYF	14	TRBV28	TRBJ2-7
CATSSDHQGADTQYF	15	TRBV15	TRBJ2-3
CAWSPPGTSGGFSTDTQYF	19	TRBV30	TRBJ2-3
CSTRDRGRYEQYF	13	TRBV29-1	TRBJ2-7
CASSLRGPGSPIGETQYF	18	TRBV27	TRBJ2-5
CSVGGGPGITDTQYF	15	TRBV29-1	TRBJ2-3
CAWSDTWSWQYF	12	TRBV30	TRBJ2-7
CASSFSQGTADYEQYF	16	TRBV27	TRBJ2-7
CAWNSGGGEQFF	12	TRBV30	TRBJ2-1
CASSLRGTDTQYF	13	TRBV5-1	TRBJ2-3
CAWSSGRGVNEQFF	14	TRBV30	TRBJ2-1
CASSMDRGILETQYF	15	TRBV9	TRBJ2-5
CASSIRGKETQYF	13	TRBV19	TRBJ2-5
CSVVIRDYGYTF	12	TRBV29-1	TRBJ1-2
CASSQDLGRGRYEQYF	16	TRBV4-1	TRBJ2-7
CASSLWDLSYEQYF	14	TRBV5-6	TRBJ2-7
CASSDRSSTDTQYF	14	TRBV27	TRBJ2-3
CASSQDGYEQYF	12	TRBV4-3	TRBJ2-7
CASSLDLNTEAFF	13	TRBV7-3	TRBJ1-1
CASSLGNEQFF	11	TRBV7-9	TRBJ2-1
CASSLRQGVGEKLFF	15	TRBV13	TRBJ1-4
CASGNVREGYTF	12	TRBV19	TRBJ1-2
CSVEDRSSYEQYF	13	TRBV29-1	TRBJ2-7
CAWTSPTEAFF	11	TRBV30	TRBJ1-1
CASSELGRADEKLFF	15	TRBV25-1	TRBJ1-4
CASSPGLQQDTLYQETQYF	19	TRBV5-6	TRBJ2-5
CAWSSSLNTEAFF	13	TRBV30	TRBJ1-1
CSVTVENTGELFF	13	TRBV29-1	TRBJ2-2
CSVEGRTDTQYF	12	TRBV29-1	TRBJ2-3
CASSFRGLSTYTGELFF	17	TRBV5-6	TRBJ2-2
CASSVGSSQSSYNEQFF	17	TRBV9	TRBJ2-1
CASSLGQSRVHEQYF	15	TRBV13	TRBJ2-7
CASSQDQTGLNPHNEQFF	18	TRBV14	TRBJ2-1